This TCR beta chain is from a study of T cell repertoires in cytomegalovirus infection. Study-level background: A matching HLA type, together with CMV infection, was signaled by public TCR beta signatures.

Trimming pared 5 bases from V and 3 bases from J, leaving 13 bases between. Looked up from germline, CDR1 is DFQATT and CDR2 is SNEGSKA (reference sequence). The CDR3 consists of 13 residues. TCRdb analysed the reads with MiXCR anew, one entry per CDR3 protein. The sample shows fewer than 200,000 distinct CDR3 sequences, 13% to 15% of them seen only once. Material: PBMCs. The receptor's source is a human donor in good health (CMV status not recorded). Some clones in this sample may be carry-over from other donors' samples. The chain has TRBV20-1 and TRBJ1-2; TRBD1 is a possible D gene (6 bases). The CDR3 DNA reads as TGCAGTGCTGGAACAGGGAACTACTATGGCTACACCTTC. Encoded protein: CSAGTGNYYGYTF.